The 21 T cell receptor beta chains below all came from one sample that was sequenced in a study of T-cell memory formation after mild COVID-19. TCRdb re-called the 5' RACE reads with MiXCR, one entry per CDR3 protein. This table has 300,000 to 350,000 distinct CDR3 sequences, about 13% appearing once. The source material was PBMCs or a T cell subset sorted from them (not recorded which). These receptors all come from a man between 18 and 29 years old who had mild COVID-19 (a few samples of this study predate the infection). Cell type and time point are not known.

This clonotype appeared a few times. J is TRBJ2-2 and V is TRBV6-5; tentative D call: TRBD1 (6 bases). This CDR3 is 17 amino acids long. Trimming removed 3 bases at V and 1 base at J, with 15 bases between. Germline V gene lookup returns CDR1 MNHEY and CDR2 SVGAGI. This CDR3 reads CASSYYSGTMNTGELFF. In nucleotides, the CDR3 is TGTGCCAGCAGTTATTATTCCGGGACAATGAACACCGGGGAGCTGTTTTTT.

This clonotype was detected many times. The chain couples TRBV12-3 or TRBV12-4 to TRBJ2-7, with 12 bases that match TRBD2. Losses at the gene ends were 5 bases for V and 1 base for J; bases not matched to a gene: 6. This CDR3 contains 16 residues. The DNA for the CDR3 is TGTGCCAGCAGTCCGACTAGCGGGGGCCCTTCCTACGAGCAGTACGTC. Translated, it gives CASSPTSGGPSYEQYV.

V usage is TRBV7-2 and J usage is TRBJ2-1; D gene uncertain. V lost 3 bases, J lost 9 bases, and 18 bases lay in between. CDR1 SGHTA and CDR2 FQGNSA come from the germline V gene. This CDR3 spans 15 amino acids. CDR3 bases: TGTGCCAGCAGCTTCTCTGGGTTCGGCCAGGTTGAGCAGTTCTTC. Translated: CASSFSGFGQVEQFF.

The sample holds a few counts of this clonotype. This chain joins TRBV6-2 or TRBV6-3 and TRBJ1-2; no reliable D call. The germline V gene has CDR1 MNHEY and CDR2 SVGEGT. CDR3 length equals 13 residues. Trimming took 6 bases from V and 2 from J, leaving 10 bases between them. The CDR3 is CASSDRENYGYTF. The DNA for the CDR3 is TGTGCCAGCAGCGACCGGGAGAACTATGGCTACACCTTC.

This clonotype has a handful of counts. CDR3 residues: CAWIGTTGSSYNSPLHF. DNA of the CDR3: TGTGCCTGGATTGGGACGACAGGAAGCTCCTATAATTCACCCCTCCACTTT. This rearrangement joins TRBV30 to TRBJ1-6, with D perhaps matching TRBD1 (6 bases). The CDR3 length is 17 residues. The germline gives CDR1 GTSNPN, CDR2 SVGIG (reference sequence). Trimming removed 4 bases from V and 0 bases from J, with 16 bases in between.

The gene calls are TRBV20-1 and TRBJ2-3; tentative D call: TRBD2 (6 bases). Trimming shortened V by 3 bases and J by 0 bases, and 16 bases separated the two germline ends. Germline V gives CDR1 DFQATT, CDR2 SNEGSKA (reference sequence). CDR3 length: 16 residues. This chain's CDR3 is CSASFWRDSSTDTQYF. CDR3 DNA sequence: TGCAGTGCTAGTTTCTGGAGGGACTCTAGCACAGATACGCAGTATTTT.

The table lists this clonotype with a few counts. CDR3 coding DNA: TGCGCCAGCAGCCAAAATCCGGGACAGGGGCAGTTCTTC. Protein sequence: CASSQNPGQGQFF. The gene calls are TRBV4-1 and TRBJ2-1; 9 positions match TRBD1. Looked up from germline, CDR1 is MGHRA and CDR2 is YSYEKL. J gave up 12 bases and V 2 bases, and 5 bases lay outside the gene matches. The CDR3 spans 13 residues.

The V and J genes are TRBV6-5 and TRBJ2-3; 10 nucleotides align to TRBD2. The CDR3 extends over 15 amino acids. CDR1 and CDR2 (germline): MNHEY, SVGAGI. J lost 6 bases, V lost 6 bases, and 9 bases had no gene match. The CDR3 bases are TGTGCCAGCAGCCACACTAGCGGGGTTCGTGATACGCAGTATTTT. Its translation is CASSHTSGVRDTQYF.

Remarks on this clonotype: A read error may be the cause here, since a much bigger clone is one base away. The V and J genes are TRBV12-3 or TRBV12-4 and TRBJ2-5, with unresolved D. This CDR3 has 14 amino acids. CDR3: CASSPSRASESQYF. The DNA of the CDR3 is TGTGCCAGCAGCCCGAGTAGGGCATCAGAGAGCCAGTACTTC.

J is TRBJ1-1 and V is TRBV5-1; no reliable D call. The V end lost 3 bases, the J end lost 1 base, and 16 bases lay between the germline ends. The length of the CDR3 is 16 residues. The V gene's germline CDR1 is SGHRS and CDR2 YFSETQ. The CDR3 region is CASSSRVGIRNTEAFF. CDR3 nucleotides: TGCGCCAGCAGCTCCCGGGTAGGTATAAGGAACACTGAAGCTTTCTTT.

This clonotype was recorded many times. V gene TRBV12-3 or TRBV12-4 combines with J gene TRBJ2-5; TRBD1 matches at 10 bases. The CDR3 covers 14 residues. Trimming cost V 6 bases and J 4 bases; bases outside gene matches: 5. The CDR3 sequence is CASSQDRGRETQYF. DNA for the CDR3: TGTGCCAGCAGCCAAGACAGGGGGCGAGAGACCCAGTACTTC.

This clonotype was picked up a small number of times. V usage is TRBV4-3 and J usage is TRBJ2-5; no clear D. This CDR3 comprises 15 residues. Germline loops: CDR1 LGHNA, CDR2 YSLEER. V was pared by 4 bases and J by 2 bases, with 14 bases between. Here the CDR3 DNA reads TGCGCCAGCAGCCCCAGTCCCTTGGAGCAAGAGACCCAGTACTTC. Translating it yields CASSPSPLEQETQYF.

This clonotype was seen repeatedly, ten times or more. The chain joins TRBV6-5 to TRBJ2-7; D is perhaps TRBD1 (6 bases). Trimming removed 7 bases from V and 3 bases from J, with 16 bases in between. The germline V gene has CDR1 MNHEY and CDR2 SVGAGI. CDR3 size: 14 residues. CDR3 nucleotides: TGTGCCAGCACCCCTGACAGGACGGTCTACGAGCAGTACTTC. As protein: CASTPDRTVYEQYF.

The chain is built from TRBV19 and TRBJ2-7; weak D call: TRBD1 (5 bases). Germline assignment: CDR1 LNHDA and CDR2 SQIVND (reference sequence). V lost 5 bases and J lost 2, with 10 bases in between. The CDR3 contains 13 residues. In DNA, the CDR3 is TGTGCCAGTAGTCCAGGGCGCCCCTACGAGCAGTACTTC. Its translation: CASSPGRPYEQYF.

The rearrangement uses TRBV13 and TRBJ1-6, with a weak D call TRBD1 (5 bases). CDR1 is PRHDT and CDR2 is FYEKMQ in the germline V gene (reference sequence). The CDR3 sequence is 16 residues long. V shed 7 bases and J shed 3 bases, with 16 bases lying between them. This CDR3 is CASTKGRRNYNSPLHF. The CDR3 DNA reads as TGTGCCAGCACCAAGGGGAGAAGAAACTATAATTCACCCCTCCACTTT.

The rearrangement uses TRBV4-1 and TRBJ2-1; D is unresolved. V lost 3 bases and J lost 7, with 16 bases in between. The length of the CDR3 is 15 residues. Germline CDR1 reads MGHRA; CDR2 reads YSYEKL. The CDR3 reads CASSQGKIDMNEQFF. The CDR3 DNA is TGCGCCAGCAGCCAGGGTAAGATTGATATGAATGAGCAGTTCTTC.

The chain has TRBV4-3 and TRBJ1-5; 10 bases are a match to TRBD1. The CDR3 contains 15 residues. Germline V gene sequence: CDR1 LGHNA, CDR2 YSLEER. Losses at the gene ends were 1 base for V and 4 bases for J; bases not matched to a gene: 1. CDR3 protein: CASSQGQGANQPQHF. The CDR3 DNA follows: TGCGCCAGCAGCCAAGGACAGGGGGCGAATCAGCCCCAGCATTTT.

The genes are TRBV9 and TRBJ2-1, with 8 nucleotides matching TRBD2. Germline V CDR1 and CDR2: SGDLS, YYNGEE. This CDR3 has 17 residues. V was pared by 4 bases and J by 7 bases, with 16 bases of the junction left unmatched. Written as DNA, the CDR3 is TGTGCCAGCAGCCTACCTCCCGTAGCGGGGTCGTGGAATGAGCAGTTCTTC. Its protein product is CASSLPPVAGSWNEQFF.

CDR3 residues: CASSTFPSYEQYF. The CDR3, as DNA: TGTGCCAGCTCGACGTTCCCCTCCTACGAGCAGTACTTC. V usage is TRBV7-2 and J usage is TRBJ2-7; D ambiguous. Germline V gene data show CDR1 as SGHTA and CDR2 as FQGNSA. The CDR3 has 13 residues. V lost 8 bases and J lost 0, with 11 bases in between.

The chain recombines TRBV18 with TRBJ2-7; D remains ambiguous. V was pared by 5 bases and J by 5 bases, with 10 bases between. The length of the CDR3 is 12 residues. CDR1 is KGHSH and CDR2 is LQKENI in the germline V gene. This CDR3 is CASSFRRDEQYV. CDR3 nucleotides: TGTGCCAGCTCATTCCGACGGGACGAGCAGTACGTC.

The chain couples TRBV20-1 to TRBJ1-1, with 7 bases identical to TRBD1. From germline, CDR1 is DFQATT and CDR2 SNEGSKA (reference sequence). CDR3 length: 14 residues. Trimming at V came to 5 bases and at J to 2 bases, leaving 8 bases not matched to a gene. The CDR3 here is CSAPRTGRNTEAFF. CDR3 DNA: TGCAGTGCTCCCCGGACAGGACGTAACACTGAAGCTTTCTTT.